These 13 T cell receptor beta chains were all obtained from the same sample, sequenced in a study of CD8 T cells in Susac syndrome (dated by TCRdb to between 2018 and 2021). The library relied on the immunoSEQ multiplex PCR assay. RNA was extracted using the RNeasy kit, and roughly 0.45 to 1 ug of the RNA was reverse transcribed with random hexamers. TCRdb reprocessing: public reads trimmed at Q25 with fastp, clones called with MiXCR, in-frame beta chains kept. Every CDR3 protein is listed once, alongside the most common genes and DNA of its rows. In this sample the table shows approximately 57,000 distinct CDR3 sequences, 95% of which occur a single time. Of the sample, less than 0.95% is held by the ten largest clones. The sequencing sample was made of CD8+ T cells from PBMCs. These receptors were taken from a human donor with Susac syndrome.

The V and J genes are TRBV5-6 and TRBJ2-7, with a weak D call TRBD1 (5 bases). CDR3 length: 14 residues. V was trimmed by 0 bases and J by 2 bases, leaving 9 bases between them. Germline V gene sequence: CDR1 SGHDT, CDR2 YYEEEE. The CDR3 coding sequence is TGTGCCAGCAGCTTGGCTGACAGTCCCTACGAGCAGTACTTC. This sequence encodes CASSLADSPYEQYF.

The CDR3 loop is CSADEGTDTQYF. The DNA for the CDR3 is TGCAGTGCTGACGAGGGCACAGATACGCAGTATTTT. The chain recombines TRBV20-1 with TRBJ2-3; D not resolved. Looked up from germline, CDR1 is DFQATT and CDR2 is SNEGSKA (reference sequence). The CDR3 consists of 12 residues. V lost 5 bases to trimming and J lost 1 base, with 7 bases between them.

This chain connects TRBV15 to TRBJ1-5, with D perhaps matching TRBD1 (5 bases). The length of the CDR3 is 14 residues. Deletions cut 8 bases from V and 3 bases from J, with 14 bases between. Germline V gene data show CDR1 as LNHNV and CDR2 as YYDKDF (reference sequence). DNA for the CDR3: TGTGCCACCTGGAGTGGGGGGAACAATCAGCCCCAGCATTTT. Amino acids: CATWSGGNNQPQHF.

This clonotype was seen just once. This chain joins TRBV6-5 and TRBJ1-1; tentative D call: TRBD1 (6 bases). V was shortened by 8 bases and J by 4 bases, with 11 bases between the two germline ends. The length of the CDR3 is 12 residues. Germline V gene sequence: CDR1 MNHEY, CDR2 SVGAGI. CDR3 protein: CASYRAATEAFF. CDR3 nucleotide sequence: TGTGCCAGCTACAGGGCGGCCACTGAAGCTTTCTTT.

The chain employs TRBV20-1 and TRBJ1-4; D is possibly TRBD1 (5 bases). The CDR3 is 12 residues long. Germline values: CDR1 DFQATT, CDR2 SNEGSKA (reference sequence). V lost 3 bases and J lost 8, with 10 bases in between. CDR3 DNA: TGCAGTGCTAGTGTCCAGGGAGAAAAACTGTTTTTT. Translation: CSASVQGEKLFF.

V is TRBV7-6 and J is TRBJ2-7, with D perhaps TRBD2 (5 bases). Germline loops: CDR1 SGHVS, CDR2 FNYEAQ. This CDR3 is built from 15 residues. Trimming left V 0 bases short and J 3 bases short, with 12 bases between. CDR3 bases: TGTGCCAGCAGCTTAGCGAGGGTTCCCAACTACGAGCAGTACTTC. Its protein product is CASSLARVPNYEQYF.

The rearrangement links TRBV20-1 to TRBJ2-7, with 12 bases fitting TRBD2. CDR3 length: 15 amino acids. Germline V gene data show CDR1 as DFQATT and CDR2 as SNEGSKA (reference sequence). V lost 4 bases, J lost 2 bases, and 6 bases stayed unmatched. The CDR3 here is CSANGRLAGAYEQYF. DNA for the CDR3: TGCAGTGCTAACGGCCGACTAGCGGGGGCCTACGAGCAGTACTTC.

The V call is TRBV30, the J call TRBJ2-5; TRBD2 is a possible D gene (6 bases). This CDR3 has 13 amino acids. V gave up 6 bases and J gave up 10 bases, with 21 bases separating them. Germline V gives CDR1 GTSNPN, CDR2 SVGIG (reference sequence). CDR3 loop: CACGGASTGGQYF. CDR3 in DNA: TGTGCCTGCGGGGGTGCTTCAACCGGGGGCCAGTACTTC. Together with reference TRBV30 and TRBJ2-5, the CDR3 gives the full variable domain: SQTIHQWPATLVQPVGSPLSLECTVEGTSNPNLYWYRQAAGRGLQLLFYSVGIGQISSEVPQNLSASRPQDRQFILSSKKLLLSDSGFYLCACGGASTGGQYFGPGTRLLVL.

V usage is TRBV30 and J usage is TRBJ1-6; the match to TRBD1 covers 7 bases. Germline lookup yields CDR1 GTSNPN and CDR2 SVGIG (reference sequence). Losses at the gene ends were 5 bases for V and 0 bases for J; bases not matched to a gene: 7. The CDR3 consists of 16 residues. CDR3 nucleotide sequence: TGTGCCTGGGACCGACAGGGTAGCTCCTATAATTCACCCCTCCACTTT. Translated, it gives CAWDRQGSSYNSPLHF.

V gene TRBV24-1 combines with J gene TRBJ2-2; 8 bases fit TRBD1. The length of the CDR3 is 13 residues. Germline values: CDR1 KGHDR, CDR2 SFDVKD. With V trimmed by 10 bases and J by 7 bases, 7 bases remained unmatched. As DNA, the CDR3 is TGTGCCACTGCGACAGGGGCGAGCGGGGAGCTGTTTTTT. Residues: CATATGASGELFF.

Here the CDR3 DNA reads TGCAGCGTTGTGGGGTGGGCGACTGGGGCCAACGTCCTGACTTTC. Residues: CSVVGWATGANVLTF. The chain carries TRBV29-1 and TRBJ2-6; D gene uncertain. The V gene's germline CDR1 is SQVTM and CDR2 ANQGSEA. V was pared by 4 bases and J by 2 bases, with 12 bases between. This CDR3 has 15 amino acids.

This clonotype was detected a few times. This chain connects TRBV7-9 to TRBJ2-7; D remains unclear. V lost 4 bases, J lost 6 bases, and 7 bases lay in between. The germline V gene encodes CDR1 SEHNR and CDR2 FQNEAQ (reference sequence). The CDR3 runs 11 residues. The CDR3 is CASSSDREQYF. The CDR3 DNA is TGTGCCAGCAGCTCGGACCGCGAGCAGTACTTC. The full variable domain, rest sourced from reference TRBV7-9 and TRBJ2-7, is DTGVSQNPRHKITKRGQNVTFRCDPISEHNRLYWYRQTLGQGPEFLTYFQNEAQLEKSRLLSDRFSAERPKGSFSTLEIQRTEQGDSAMYLCASSSDREQYFGPGTRLTVT.

The rearrangement joins TRBV10-2 to TRBJ1-1, with D maybe TRBD1 (6 bases). The V end was cut by 6 bases, the J end by 5 bases, with 10 bases between. The CDR3 runs 12 residues. Per the germline V gene, CDR1 is WSHSY and CDR2 is SAAADI. The CDR3 DNA follows: TGCGCCAGCAGGGAAGGGGGGACTGAAGCTTTCTTT. It is translated as CASREGGTEAFF.